Listed here are 32 T cell receptor beta chains from one sample, sequenced in a study of prognosis after radiotherapy for stage I lung cancer. By two-round multiplex PCR, the TCR beta CDR3 was amplified from genomic DNA. The first PCR round targeted every TRBV and TRBJ gene with specific primers. TCRdb ran MiXCR on the multiplex PCR reads and lists one entry per CDR3 protein. The sample holds tens of thousands of distinct CDR3 sequences, under 45% seen once. The source was PBMCs, collected before or after stereotactic body radiation therapy (not recorded which). The receptors were sampled from a donor of 50 years or more with non-small cell lung cancer.

This clonotype came up a few times. One base away lies a much larger clone, so this may be a sequencing read error. This sequence joins TRBV19 and TRBJ1-5; the D is unclear. The germline gives CDR1 LNHDA, CDR2 SQIVND (reference sequence). This CDR3 region has 13 residues. The CDR3 reads CASSLASNHPQHF. Written as DNA, the CDR3 is TGTGCCAGTAGTCTCGCGAGCAATCATCCCCAGCATTTT.

This clonotype was detected once. This chain uses TRBV19 with TRBJ2-2; D remains ambiguous. Trimming pared 4 bases from V and 4 bases from J, leaving 10 bases between. The germline V gene encodes CDR1 LNHDA and CDR2 SQIVND (reference sequence). This CDR3 spans 14 amino acids. The CDR3, as DNA: TGTGCCAGTAGTACCCGAACGGGCACCGGGGAGCTGTTTTTT. It translates to CASSTRTGTGELFF.

This clonotype is medium-sized by share. The chain links TRBV30 to TRBJ2-2; 7 bases fit TRBD2. This CDR3 has 14 residues. With 1 base clipped from V and 1 base from J, the junction kept 0 bases outside the gene matches. From germline, CDR1 is GTSNPN and CDR2 SVGIG (reference sequence). In DNA form, the CDR3 reads TGTGCCTGGAGTGCGGGAGGGAACACCGGGGAGCTGTTTTTT. Translation gives CAWSAGGNTGELFF.

The chain uses TRBV30 and TRBJ2-3, with D possibly being TRBD2 (7 bases). Trimming shortened V by 2 bases and J by 5 bases, and 14 bases separated the two germline ends. The V gene's germline CDR1 is GTSNPN and CDR2 SVGIG (reference sequence). This CDR3 comprises 14 residues. The CDR3 spells CAWSNGGGGDTQYF. For the CDR3, the DNA is TGTGCCTGGAGTAACGGAGGGGGGGGAGATACGCAGTATTTT.

The rearrangement joins TRBV19 to TRBJ2-7, with 7 positions matching TRBD2. The CDR3 contains 14 residues. Germline V gene sequence: CDR1 LNHDA, CDR2 SQIVND (reference sequence). V lost 8 bases to trimming and J lost 3 bases; unmatched junction nucleotides: 10. The CDR3 spells CASELEAGVYEQYF. In DNA, the CDR3 is TGTGCCAGTGAGTTGGAGGCGGGAGTCTACGAGCAGTACTTC.

This chain connects TRBV20-1 to TRBJ2-3, with 8 bases aligning to TRBD1. V gave up 5 bases and J gave up 8 bases; unmatched junction bases: 9. The CDR3 loop spans 13 amino acids. From germline, CDR1 is DFQATT and CDR2 SNEGSKA (reference sequence). The CDR3 reads CSAWGQAAGTQYF. In DNA form, the CDR3 reads TGCAGTGCTTGGGGACAGGCCGCTGGTACGCAGTATTTT.

On this clonotype itself: With a far larger clone one base away, a read error is the likely cause. The chain uses TRBV11-3 and TRBJ2-5, with TRBD2 as a possible D gene (5 bases). TRBJ2-1 matches the DNA end more closely, so the J call is doubtful. CDR3 length: 15 amino acids. The germline CDR1 and CDR2 sequences are SGHNT and YENEEA. The CDR3 sequence: CASILEGRLNNEQFF. The DNA for the CDR3 is TGTGCCAGCATCTTAGAGGGAAGACTAAACAATGAGCAGTTCTTC.

This clonotype was detected many times. The V and J genes are TRBV4-2 and TRBJ2-3, with no clear D. Germline-derived CDR1 and CDR2 are LGHNA and YNFKEQ. The CDR3 is made up of 17 amino acids. Trimming pared 0 bases from V and 0 bases from J, leaving 13 bases between. CDR3 coding DNA: TGTGCCAGCAGCCAAGATCCCCTGATCCCTAGCACAGATACGCAGTATTTT. Its translation: CASSQDPLIPSTDTQYF.

Concerning this clonotype itself: A far larger clone differs by one base, so this is likely a read error. The V gene is TRBV6-2 or TRBV6-3, the J gene TRBJ2-7; D is perhaps TRBD2 (6 bases). The germline CDR1 and CDR2 sequences are MNHEY and SVGEGT. The CDR3 length is 13 residues. Between the trimmed V and J ends, which lost 4 bases and 6 bases, there was a span of 13 bases. The CDR3 bases are TGTGCCAGCAGTTCGCGGCGGGACGTCGAGCAGTACTTC. This translates into CASSSRRDVEQYF.

This clonotype came up many times. V is TRBV7-2 and J is TRBJ2-3; D ambiguous. This CDR3 has 14 amino acids. Germline CDR1 and CDR2: SGHTA and FQGNSA. V was clipped by 3 bases and J by 2 bases, with 9 bases between them. The DNA for the CDR3 is TGTGCCAGCAGCTTCCGAGGCCTCACAGATACGCAGTATTTT. As protein: CASSFRGLTDTQYF.

A word on this clonotype: Since a far larger clone is one base different, this is likely a read error. The chain combines TRBV7-9 with TRBJ2-3, with 9 bases aligning to TRBD2. Trimming took 3 bases from V and 3 from J; bases not matched to a gene: 7. Per germline, CDR1 SEHNR and CDR2 FQNEAQ (reference sequence). The CDR3 has 16 residues. The CDR3 here is CASSFGIAGETDTQYF. For the CDR3, the DNA is TGTGCCAGCAGCTTTGGCATAGCGGGAGAGACAGATACGCAGTATTTT.

The chain couples TRBV12-3 or TRBV12-4 to TRBJ2-2; 8 bases are shared with TRBD1. The CDR3 contains 14 residues. V gave up 6 bases and J gave up 4 bases; unmatched junction bases: 4. This chain's CDR3 is CASSDRGVTGELFF. The DNA for the CDR3 is TGTGCCAGCAGCGACAGGGGTGTCACCGGGGAGCTGTTTTTT.

To note about this clonotype: One base away lies a much larger clone, so this may be a sequencing read error. Here the CDR3 DNA reads TGCAGTGCCCTCTCCACCTTGGGCGGACAGAGAGGGACCCAGTACTTC. This encodes CSALSTLGGQRGTQYF. The rearrangement uses TRBV20-1 and TRBJ2-5, with D maybe TRBD1 (6 bases). The CDR3 spans 16 residues. V was pared by 6 bases and J by 7 bases, with 27 bases between. Germline CDR1 DFQATT, CDR2 SNEGSKA (reference sequence).

About this clonotype itself: A much larger clone sits a single nucleotide away, making a read error possible. This is likely a read error, given that the CDR3 carries no conserved phenylalanine or tryptophan at its end. It is unclear where the CDR3 begins or ends on the DNA, so no DNA is shown, and the CDR3 is as TCRdb lists it. This chain links TRBV20-1 with TRBJ1-2; TRBD1, as called in the table, went unchecked against the DNA. The CDR3 adds up to 14 amino acids, both ends counted. Germline CDR1 DFQATT, CDR2 SNEGSKA (reference sequence). The CDR3 region is CSAGADRVSQGYAL.

In its sample, this clonotype was seen many times. The chain combines TRBV5-1 with TRBJ1-2; perhaps TRBD1 as D (5 bases). Germline assignment: CDR1 SGHRS and CDR2 YFSETQ. CDR3 length: 13 amino acids. Between the trimmed V and J ends, which lost 6 bases and 1 base, there was a span of 10 bases. CDR3 region: CASNAGSNYGYTF. Here the CDR3 DNA reads TGCGCCAGCAACGCAGGGAGTAACTATGGCTACACCTTC. Full variable domain (rest looked up from reference TRBV5-1 and TRBJ1-2): KAGVTQTPRYLIKTRGQQVTLSCSPISGHRSVSWYQQTPGQGLQFLFEYFSETQRNKGNFPGRFSGRQFSNSRSEMNVSTLELGDSALYLCASNAGSNYGYTFGSGTRLTVV.

This clonotype has ten or more counts. This rearrangement joins TRBV6-1 to TRBJ2-7; no clear D. The length of the CDR3 is 14 residues. Trimming removed 6 bases from V and 1 base from J, with 13 bases in between. Per germline, CDR1 MNHNS and CDR2 SASEGT. The CDR3 region has the DNA TGTGCCAGCAGGAGGAGTGGGAATTCCTACGAGCAGTACTTC. Protein: CASRRSGNSYEQYF.

This clonotype was counted ten times or more. The chain employs TRBV30 and TRBJ2-3; D tentatively fits TRBD1 or TRBD2 (5 bases each). Germline V gene lookup returns CDR1 GTSNPN and CDR2 SVGIG (reference sequence). This CDR3 has 15 amino acids. Between the trimmed V and J ends, which lost 4 bases and 4 bases, there was a span of 18 bases. CDR3 nucleotides: TGTGCCTGGAAACCGGGACCGCGACGGGCAGATACGCAGTATTTT. Its protein is CAWKPGPRRADTQYF.

A remark on this clonotype: A far more abundant clone sits one base away, making this likely a read error. The J gene is TRBJ1-6, the V gene TRBV2, with D perhaps matching TRBD1 (6 bases). Trimming took 7 bases from V and 8 from J, leaving 18 bases between them. CDR3 size: 15 residues. CDR1 and CDR2 from the germline V gene are SNHLY and FYNNEI. CDR3 DNA sequence: TGTGCCAGCAAACCAGGGGCAGGATGGTATTCACCCCTCCACTTT. It yields the protein CASKPGAGWYSPLHF.

This clonotype was seen ten or more times. The chain is built from TRBV4-2 and TRBJ1-2; D unresolved. V lost 0 bases and J 9 bases, leaving 14 bases between the germline ends. CDR1 and CDR2 from the germline V gene are LGHNA and YNFKEQ. The CDR3 sequence is 14 residues long. The CDR3 spells CASSQDKSLVRYTF. CDR3 coding DNA: TGTGCCAGCAGCCAAGATAAATCTTTGGTCCGCTACACCTTC.

Points on this clonotype: One end of the junction varies from germline; a read error may be responsible. The chain combines TRBV18 with TRBJ2-2; D perhaps matches TRBD1 (6 bases). This CDR3 has 17 amino acids. Per germline, CDR1 KGHSH and CDR2 LQKENI. CDR3 protein: CASSRNPVTWDTGELFF. As DNA, the CDR3 is TGTGCCAGCTCACGAAACCCAGTGACTTGGGACACCGGGGAGCTTTTTTTT. Together with reference TRBV18 and TRBJ2-2, the CDR3 gives the full variable domain: NAGVMQNPRHLVRRRGQEARLRCSPMKGHSHVYWYRQLPEEGLKFMVYLQKENIIDESGMPKERFSAEFPKEGPSILRIQQVVRGDSAAYFCASSRNPVTWDTGELFFGEGSRLTVL.

This clonotype was seen ten or more times. V usage is TRBV6-1 and J usage is TRBJ2-6, with 9 bases lining up with TRBD1. V lost 5 bases and J lost 0; bases outside the gene matches: 2. Germline CDR1 is MNHNS and CDR2 is SASEGT. The CDR3 has 16 amino acids. CDR3 sequence: CASSNRGRSGANVLTF. CDR3 sequence (DNA): TGTGCCAGCAGTAACAGGGGGCGCTCTGGGGCCAACGTCCTGACTTTC.

This clonotype appeared many times. The V gene is TRBV20-1, the J gene TRBJ2-2, with D tentatively TRBD2 (6 bases). Trimming cost V 5 bases and J 0 bases, with 16 bases left between them. The CDR3 has 16 residues. Germline V gives CDR1 DFQATT, CDR2 SNEGSKA (reference sequence). This CDR3 reads CSALSGWGANTGELFF. In DNA, the CDR3 is TGCAGTGCTCTCTCGGGATGGGGGGCGAACACCGGGGAGCTGTTTTTT.

Many counts were recorded for this clonotype. The chain joins TRBV20-1 to TRBJ1-5, with D tentatively TRBD1 (5 bases). Germline CDR1 and CDR2: DFQATT and SNEGSKA (reference sequence). Trimming removed 1 base from V and 5 bases from J, with 9 bases in between. This CDR3 has 13 amino acids. This CDR3 reads CSARAGRDQPQHF. DNA of the CDR3: TGCAGTGCTAGAGCAGGGAGAGATCAGCCCCAGCATTTT.

This clonotype was recorded at least ten times. The chain links TRBV12-5 to TRBJ1-4; D unresolved. Germline CDR1 and CDR2: LGHNT and FRNRAP. The CDR3 contains 14 residues. Trimming cost V 7 bases and J 7 bases, with 16 bases left between them. The CDR3 region has the DNA TGTGCTAGTGCCTCTTCACGGACTCCTGAAAAACTGTTTTTT. Residues: CASASSRTPEKLFF.

There are many counts of this clonotype. The chain links TRBV14 to TRBJ1-5, with no clear D. From germline, CDR1 is SGHDN and CDR2 FVKESK. V was trimmed by 0 bases and J by 3 bases, leaving 12 bases between them. The CDR3 runs to 16 residues. CDR3 coding DNA: TGTGCCAGCAGCCAAGATCGAGGTTCGATCAATCAGCCCCAGCATTTT. This codes for CASSQDRGSINQPQHF.

This clonotype came up many times. The rearrangement joins TRBV4-3 to TRBJ2-7; D is unresolved. Trimming removed 0 bases at V and 3 bases at J, with 6 bases between. CDR3 length: 13 residues. Per germline, CDR1 LGHNA and CDR2 YSLEER. In DNA form, the CDR3 reads TGCGCCAGCAGCCAAGATGTGGTCTACGAGCAGTACTTC. It is translated as CASSQDVVYEQYF.

This chain uses TRBV19 with TRBJ2-3; weak D call: TRBD2 (6 bases). CDR1 is LNHDA and CDR2 is SQIVND in the germline V gene (reference sequence). The CDR3 consists of 14 residues. Trimming shortened V by 4 bases and J by 5 bases, and 13 bases separated the two germline ends. CDR3 nucleotides: TGTGCCAGTAGTACCCTTTTGGGGGGAGATACGCAGTATTTT. This translates into CASSTLLGGDTQYF.

Comment on this clonotype: Here the CDR3 omits its conserved ending phenylalanine or tryptophan, so a read error is the likely source. The DNA for the CDR3 is TGTGCCACCAGCGGCAGGGTCCTTGTGCAGTTCTCC. Translating gives CATSGRVLVQFS. V is TRBV15 and J is TRBJ2-1, with a possible D match to TRBD1 (5 bases). This CDR3 contains 12 residues. Germline assignment: CDR1 LNHNV and CDR2 YYDKDF (reference sequence). Trimming removed 5 bases from V and 12 bases from J, with 14 bases in between.

About this clonotype itself: A single base separates this from a much larger clone, so it may be a read error. The V call is TRBV7-8, the J call TRBJ1-1, with D unresolved. Trimming took off 3 bases at V and 4 bases at J, with 9 bases between the two ends. The CDR3 is made up of 13 amino acids. Per the germline V gene, CDR1 is SGHVS and CDR2 is FQNEAQ. CDR3 in amino acids: CASSLEMSTEAFF. The CDR3 DNA sequence: TGTGCCAGCAGCTTGGAAATGTCCACTGAAGCTTTCTTT.

This rearrangement joins TRBV13 to TRBJ1-2; 8 bases are a match to TRBD1. There are 16 residues in the CDR3. Germline values: CDR1 PRHDT, CDR2 FYEKMQ (reference sequence). The J segment lost 0 bases and the V segment lost 1 base, leaving 4 bases of the junction unmatched. The CDR3: CASSLEGDRTNYGYTF. CDR3 in DNA: TGTGCCAGCAGCTTAGAGGGGGACAGGACTAACTATGGCTACACCTTC.

This clonotype came up many times. The rearrangement uses TRBV6-2 or TRBV6-3 and TRBJ2-3, with D maybe TRBD2 (5 bases). CDR3 size: 14 residues. V was pared by 2 bases and J by 5 bases, with 11 bases between. The germline CDR1 and CDR2 sequences are MNHEY and SVGEGT. The CDR3 loop is CASSYDVEEDTQYF. CDR3 bases: TGTGCCAGCAGTTACGATGTGGAGGAAGATACGCAGTATTTT.

This clonotype occurred many times. The chain is built from TRBV12-3 or TRBV12-4 and TRBJ2-3; a weak D match, TRBD1 (6 bases). V dropped 3 bases and J dropped 4 bases, with 8 bases sitting between them. The CDR3 runs to 13 residues. DNA of the CDR3: TGTGCCAGCAGTTTGACAGGTTCAGATACGCAGTATTTT. The encoded protein is CASSLTGSDTQYF.